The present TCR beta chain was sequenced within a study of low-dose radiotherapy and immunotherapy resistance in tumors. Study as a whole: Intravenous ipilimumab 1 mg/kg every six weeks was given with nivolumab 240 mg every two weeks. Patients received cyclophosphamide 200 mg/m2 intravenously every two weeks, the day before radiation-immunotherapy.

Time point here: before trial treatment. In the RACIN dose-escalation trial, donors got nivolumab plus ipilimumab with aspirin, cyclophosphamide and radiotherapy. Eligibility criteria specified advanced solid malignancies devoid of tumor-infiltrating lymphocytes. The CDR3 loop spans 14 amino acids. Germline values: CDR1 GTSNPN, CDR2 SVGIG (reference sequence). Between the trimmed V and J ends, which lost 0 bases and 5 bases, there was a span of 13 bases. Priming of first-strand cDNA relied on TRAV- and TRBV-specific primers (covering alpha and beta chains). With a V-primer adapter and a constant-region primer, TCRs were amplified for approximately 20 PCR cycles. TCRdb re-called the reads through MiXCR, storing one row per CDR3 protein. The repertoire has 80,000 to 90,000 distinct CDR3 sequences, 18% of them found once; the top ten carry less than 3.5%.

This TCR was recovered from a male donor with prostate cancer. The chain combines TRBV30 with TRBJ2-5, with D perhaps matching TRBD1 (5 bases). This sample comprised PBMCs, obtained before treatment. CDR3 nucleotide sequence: TGTGCCTGGAGTGTAGCAGGGCGTTATGAGACCCAGTACTTC. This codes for CAWSVAGRYETQYF. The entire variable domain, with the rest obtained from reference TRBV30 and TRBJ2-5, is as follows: SQTIHQWPATLVQPVGSPLSLECTVEGTSNPNLYWYRQAAGRGLQLLFYSVGIGQISSEVPQNLSASRPQDRQFILSSKKLLLSDSGFYLCAWSVAGRYETQYFGPGTRLLVL.